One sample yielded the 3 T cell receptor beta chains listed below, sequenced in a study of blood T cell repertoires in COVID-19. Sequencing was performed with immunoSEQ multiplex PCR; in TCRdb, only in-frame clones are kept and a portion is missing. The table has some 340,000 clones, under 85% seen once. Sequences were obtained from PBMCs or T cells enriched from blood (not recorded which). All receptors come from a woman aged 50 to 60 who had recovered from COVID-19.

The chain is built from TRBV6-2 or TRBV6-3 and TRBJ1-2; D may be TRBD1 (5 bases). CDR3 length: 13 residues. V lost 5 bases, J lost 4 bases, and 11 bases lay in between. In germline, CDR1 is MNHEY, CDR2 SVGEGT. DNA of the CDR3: TGTGCCAGCAGTCCCACAGGATCCTATGGCTACACCTTC. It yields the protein CASSPTGSYGYTF.

The CDR3 DNA reads as TGTGCCAGCAGCCCGAACCGCCGGGACAAACACTATGGCTACACCTTC. It codes for CASSPNRRDKHYGYTF. This rearrangement joins TRBV13 to TRBJ1-2; D might be TRBD1 (6 bases). This CDR3 has 16 residues. Germline CDR1 reads PRHDT; CDR2 reads FYEKMQ (reference sequence). V lost 5 bases, J lost 3 bases, and 19 bases lay in between. Full variable domain (remainder filled in from reference TRBV13 and TRBJ1-2): AAGVIQSPRHLIKEKRETATLKCYPIPRHDTVYWYQQGPGQDPQFLISFYEKMQSDKGSIPDRFSAQQFSDYHSELNMSSLELGDSALYFCASSPNRRDKHYGYTFGSGTRLTVV.

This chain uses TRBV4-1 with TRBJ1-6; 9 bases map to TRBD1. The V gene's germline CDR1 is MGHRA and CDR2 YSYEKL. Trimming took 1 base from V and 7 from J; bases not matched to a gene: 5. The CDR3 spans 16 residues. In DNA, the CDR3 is TGCGCCAGCAGCCAAGCGGGACAGGGCCGCAATTCACCCCTCCACTTT. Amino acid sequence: CASSQAGQGRNSPLHF.